This T cell receptor (beta chain) was sequenced in a study of T cells in Graves' hyperthyroidism and ophthalmopathy. Study observations and caveats: Most expanded thyroid clonotypes above 0.001 recurred in blood.

This clonotype was recorded at least ten times. As yet, its antigen is unknown. Based on clinical symptoms, serum thyroxine and TRAb, thyroid ultrasound and orbital computed tomography, diagnoses were reached. What was amplified from RNA transcripts were TCR beta CDR3 regions. RT-PCR in the first round (using the HTBI primer set) targeted the TCR CDR3. From the multiplex PCR reads, TCRdb called clonotypes with MiXCR, one entry per CDR3 protein. Of approximately 49,000 distinct CDR3 sequences in the sample, 45% to 65% are singletons; the top ten hold around a third. Trimming took 6 bases from V and 5 from J, leaving 22 bases between them. CDR1 is MNHEY and CDR2 is SVGAGI in the germline V gene. The CDR3 sequence is 17 residues long.

The chain employs TRBV6-5 and TRBJ2-2; D possibly corresponds to TRBD1 (6 bases). The sequenced sample consisted of peripheral blood or thyroid tissue (not recorded which). The TCR comes from a man younger than 35 with Graves' hyperthyroidism. Here the CDR3 DNA reads TGTGCCAGCAGCTACCGGGGTCTGGGGGCGCGAACCGGGGAGCTGTTTTTT. It translates to CASSYRGLGARTGELFF.